This T cell receptor (beta chain) emerged from a study of CD8+ T cells in alopecia areata. cDNA prepared by RNA extraction and subsequent reverse transcription served as the template for sequencing. Generated by immunoSEQ multiplex PCR, the TCRdb table keeps only in-frame clones and is missing some. Here the sample spans about 140,000 clones, 51% being singletons. The sample holds a few counts of this clone. Antigen: not known. Study results and limitations: The study found higher clonality in lesional than normal scalp, especially in alopecia totalis/universalis.

PBMCs provided sorted CD4+ and CD8+ T cells. The CDR3 consists of 13 residues. Trimming removed 1 base at V and 5 bases at J, with 9 bases between. Germline CDR1 MGHDK, CDR2 SYGVNS. Source: CD4+ T cells sorted from blood, taken at week 0. The V call is TRBV25-1, the J call TRBJ2-7; no firm D call. This sequence originates from a human donor with alopecia areata. CDR3 in DNA: TGTGCCAGCAGTGAATTGTTACTCCACGAGCAGTACTTC. Its protein is CASSELLLHEQYF.